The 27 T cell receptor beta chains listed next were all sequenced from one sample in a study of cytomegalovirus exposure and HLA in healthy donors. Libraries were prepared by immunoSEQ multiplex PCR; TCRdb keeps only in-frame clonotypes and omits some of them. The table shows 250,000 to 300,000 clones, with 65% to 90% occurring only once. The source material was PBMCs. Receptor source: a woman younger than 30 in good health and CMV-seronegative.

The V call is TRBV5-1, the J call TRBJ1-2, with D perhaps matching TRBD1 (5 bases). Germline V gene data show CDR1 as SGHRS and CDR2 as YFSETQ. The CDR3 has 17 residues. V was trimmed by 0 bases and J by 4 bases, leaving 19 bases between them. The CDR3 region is CASSLGAFYRRGYGYTF. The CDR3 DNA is TGCGCCAGCAGCTTGGGTGCCTTCTACCGGAGGGGCTATGGCTACACCTTC.

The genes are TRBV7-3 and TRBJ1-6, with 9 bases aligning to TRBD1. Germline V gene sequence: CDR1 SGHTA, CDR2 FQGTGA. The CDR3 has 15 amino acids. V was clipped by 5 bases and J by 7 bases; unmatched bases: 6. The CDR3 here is CASSPETGGNSPLHF. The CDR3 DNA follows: TGTGCCAGCAGCCCCGAGACAGGGGGAAATTCACCCCTCCACTTT.

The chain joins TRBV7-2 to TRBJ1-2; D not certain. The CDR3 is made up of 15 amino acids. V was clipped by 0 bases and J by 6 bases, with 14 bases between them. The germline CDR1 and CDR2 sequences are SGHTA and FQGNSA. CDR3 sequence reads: CASSLAAAGRDGYTF. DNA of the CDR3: TGTGCCAGCAGCTTAGCAGCTGCGGGGAGGGATGGCTACACCTTC.

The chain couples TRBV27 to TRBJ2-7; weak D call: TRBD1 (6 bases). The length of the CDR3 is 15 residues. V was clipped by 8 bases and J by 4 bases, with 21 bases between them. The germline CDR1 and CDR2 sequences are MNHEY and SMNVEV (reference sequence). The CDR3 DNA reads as TGTGCCAGCGTAACGACCTTGGGGGCAGGGTACGAGCAGTACTTC. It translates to CASVTTLGAGYEQYF.

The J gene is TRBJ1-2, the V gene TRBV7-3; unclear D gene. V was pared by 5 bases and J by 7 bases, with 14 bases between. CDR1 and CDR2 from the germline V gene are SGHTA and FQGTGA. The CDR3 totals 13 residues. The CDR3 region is CASSPPSRGGYTF. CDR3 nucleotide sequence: TGTGCCAGCAGCCCCCCCTCTCGCGGTGGCTACACCTTC.

DNA of the CDR3: TGTGCCAGCAGCTACCCCTTTCCACCCGCCGGCTATGGCTACACCTTC. This encodes CASSYPFPPAGYGYTF. The chain uses TRBV7-9 and TRBJ1-2; D gene ambiguous. Trimming took 4 bases from V and 4 from J, leaving 19 bases between them. The CDR3 contains 16 residues. The germline V gene encodes CDR1 SEHNR and CDR2 FQNEAQ (reference sequence).

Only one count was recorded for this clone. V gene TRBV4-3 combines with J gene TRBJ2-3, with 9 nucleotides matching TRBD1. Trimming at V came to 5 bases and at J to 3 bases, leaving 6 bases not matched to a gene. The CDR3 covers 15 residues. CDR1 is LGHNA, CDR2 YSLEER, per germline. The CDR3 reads CASSTGTGYTDTQYF. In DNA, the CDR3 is TGCGCCAGCAGCACCGGGACAGGGTATACAGATACGCAGTATTTT.

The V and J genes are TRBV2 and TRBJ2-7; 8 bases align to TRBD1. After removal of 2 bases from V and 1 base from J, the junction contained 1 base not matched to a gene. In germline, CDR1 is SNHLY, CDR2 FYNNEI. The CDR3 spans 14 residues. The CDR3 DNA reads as TGTGCCAGCAGTGAACAGGGGGCATCCTACGAGCAGTACTTC. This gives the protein CASSEQGASYEQYF. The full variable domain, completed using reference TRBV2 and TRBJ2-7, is EPEVTQTPSHQVTQMGQEVILRCVPISNHLYFYWYRQILGQKVEFLVSFYNNEISEKSEIFDDQFSVERPDGSNFTLKIRSTKLEDSAMYFCASSEQGASYEQYFGPGTRLTVT.

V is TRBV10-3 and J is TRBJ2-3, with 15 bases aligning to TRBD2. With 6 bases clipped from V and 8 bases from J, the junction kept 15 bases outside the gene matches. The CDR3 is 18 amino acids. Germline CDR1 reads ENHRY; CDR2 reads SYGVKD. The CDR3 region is CAIRVGLAGGPSPVTQYF. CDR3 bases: TGTGCCATCAGGGTAGGACTAGCGGGGGGGCCTAGTCCAGTTACGCAGTATTTT.

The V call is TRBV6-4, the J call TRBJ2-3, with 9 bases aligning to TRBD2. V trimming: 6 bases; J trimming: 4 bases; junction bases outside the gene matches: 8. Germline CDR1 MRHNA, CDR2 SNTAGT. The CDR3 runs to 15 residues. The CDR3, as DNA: TGTGCCAGCAGCGTTAGCGGGAGTCAGCCAGATACGCAGTATTTT. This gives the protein CASSVSGSQPDTQYF.

The CDR3 region is CASSLFPEETQYF. The CDR3 bases are TGTGCCAGCAGTTTATTCCCGGAGGAGACCCAGTACTTC. This rearrangement joins TRBV27 to TRBJ2-5; D is unresolved. The CDR3 runs to 13 residues. V shed 1 base and J shed 5 bases, with 8 bases lying between them. Per germline, CDR1 MNHEY and CDR2 SMNVEV (reference sequence).

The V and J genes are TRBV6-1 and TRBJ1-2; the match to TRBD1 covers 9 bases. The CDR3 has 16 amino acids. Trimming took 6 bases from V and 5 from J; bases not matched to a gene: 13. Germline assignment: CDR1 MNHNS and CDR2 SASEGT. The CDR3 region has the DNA TGTGCCAGCAGCGAATGGGTTACCGGGACAGGGTATGGCTACACCTTC. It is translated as CASSEWVTGTGYGYTF.

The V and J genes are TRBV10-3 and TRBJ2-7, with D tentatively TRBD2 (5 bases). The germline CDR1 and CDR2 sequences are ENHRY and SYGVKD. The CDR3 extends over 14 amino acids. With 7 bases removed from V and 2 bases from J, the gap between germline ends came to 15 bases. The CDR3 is CAITGGYSPYEQYF. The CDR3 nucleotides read TGTGCCATCACAGGAGGCTATAGCCCCTACGAGCAGTACTTC.

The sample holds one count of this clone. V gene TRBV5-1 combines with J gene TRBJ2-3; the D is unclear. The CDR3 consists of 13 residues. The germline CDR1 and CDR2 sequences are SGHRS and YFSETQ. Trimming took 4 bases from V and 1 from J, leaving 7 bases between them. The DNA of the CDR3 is TGCGCCAGCAGCCTTTCGGGCACAGATACGCAGTATTTT. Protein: CASSLSGTDTQYF.

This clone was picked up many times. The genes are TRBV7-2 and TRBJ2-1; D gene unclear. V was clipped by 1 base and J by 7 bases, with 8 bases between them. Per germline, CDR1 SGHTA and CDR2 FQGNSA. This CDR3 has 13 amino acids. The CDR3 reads CASSLVRSNEQFF. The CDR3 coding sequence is TGTGCCAGCAGCTTAGTGCGGTCGAATGAGCAGTTCTTC.

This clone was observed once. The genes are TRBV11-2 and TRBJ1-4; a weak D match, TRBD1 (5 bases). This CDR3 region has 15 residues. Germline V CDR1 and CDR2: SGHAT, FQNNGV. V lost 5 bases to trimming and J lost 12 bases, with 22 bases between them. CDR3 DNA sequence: TGTGCCAGCAGCCCCGCGTCGGGGGAGACCGAAGAACTGTTTTTT. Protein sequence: CASSPASGETEELFF.

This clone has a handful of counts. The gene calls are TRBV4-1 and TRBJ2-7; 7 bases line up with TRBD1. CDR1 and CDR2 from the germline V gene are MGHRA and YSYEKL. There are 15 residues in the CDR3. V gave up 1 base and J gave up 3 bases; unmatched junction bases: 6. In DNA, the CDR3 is TGCGCCAGCAGCCAAGTGACAGGGCTCCACTACGAGCAGTACTTC. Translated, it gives CASSQVTGLHYEQYF.

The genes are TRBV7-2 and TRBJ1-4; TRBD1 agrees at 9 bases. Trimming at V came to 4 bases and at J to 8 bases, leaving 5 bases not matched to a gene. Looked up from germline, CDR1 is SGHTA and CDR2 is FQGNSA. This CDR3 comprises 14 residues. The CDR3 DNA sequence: TGTGCCAGCAGCTCCCGGACAGGGGACGAAAAACTGTTTTTT. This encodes CASSSRTGDEKLFF.

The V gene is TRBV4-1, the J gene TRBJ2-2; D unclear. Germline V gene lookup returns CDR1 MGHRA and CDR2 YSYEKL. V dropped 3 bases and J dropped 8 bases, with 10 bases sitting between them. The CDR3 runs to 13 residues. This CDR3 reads CASSHPVAGELFF. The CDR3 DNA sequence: TGCGCCAGCAGCCACCCAGTGGCAGGGGAGCTGTTTTTT.

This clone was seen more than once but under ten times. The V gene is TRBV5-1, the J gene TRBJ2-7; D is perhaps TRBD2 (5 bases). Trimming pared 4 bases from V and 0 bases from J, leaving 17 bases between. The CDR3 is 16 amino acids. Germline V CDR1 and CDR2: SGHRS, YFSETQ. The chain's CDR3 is CASSPAGLPASYEQYF. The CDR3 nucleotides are TGCGCCAGCAGCCCGGCTGGACTCCCGGCCTCCTACGAGCAGTACTTC. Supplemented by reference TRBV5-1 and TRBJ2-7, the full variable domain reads KAGVTQTPRYLIKTRGQQVTLSCSPISGHRSVSWYQQTPGQGLQFLFEYFSETQRNKGNFPGRFSGRQFSNSRSEMNVSTLELGDSALYLCASSPAGLPASYEQYFGPGTRLTVT.

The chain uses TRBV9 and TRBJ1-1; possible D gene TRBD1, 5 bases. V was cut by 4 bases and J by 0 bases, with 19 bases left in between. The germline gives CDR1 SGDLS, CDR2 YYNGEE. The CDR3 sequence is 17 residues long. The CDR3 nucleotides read TGTGCCAGCAGCTCCCATGGAGGGGTTGGGGTGAACACTGAAGCTTTCTTT. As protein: CASSSHGGVGVNTEAFF.

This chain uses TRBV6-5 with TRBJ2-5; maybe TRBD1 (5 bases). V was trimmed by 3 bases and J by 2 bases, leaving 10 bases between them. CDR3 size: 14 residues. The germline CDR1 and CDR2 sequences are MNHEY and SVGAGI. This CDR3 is CASSYSTEQETQYF. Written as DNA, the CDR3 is TGTGCCAGCAGTTATTCGACAGAACAAGAGACCCAGTACTTC.

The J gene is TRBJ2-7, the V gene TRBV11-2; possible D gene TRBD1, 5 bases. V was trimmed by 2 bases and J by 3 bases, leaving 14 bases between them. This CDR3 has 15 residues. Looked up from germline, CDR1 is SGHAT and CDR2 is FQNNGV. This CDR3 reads CASSLFPGHFYEQYF. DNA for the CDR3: TGTGCCAGCAGCTTATTTCCCGGACACTTCTACGAGCAGTACTTC.

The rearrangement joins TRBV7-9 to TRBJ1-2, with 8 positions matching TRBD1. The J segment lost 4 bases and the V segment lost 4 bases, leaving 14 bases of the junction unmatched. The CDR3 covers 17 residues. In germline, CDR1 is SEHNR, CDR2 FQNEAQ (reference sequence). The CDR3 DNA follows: TGTGCCAGCAGCTCCAATCTGGGACAGGCCCGCTTCTATGGCTACACCTTC. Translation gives CASSSNLGQARFYGYTF.

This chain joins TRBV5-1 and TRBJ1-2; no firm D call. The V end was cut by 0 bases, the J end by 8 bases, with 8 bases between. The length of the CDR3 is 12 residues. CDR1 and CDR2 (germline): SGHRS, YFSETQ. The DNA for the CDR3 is TGCGCCAGCAGCTTGGATAATGTCGGCTACACCTTC. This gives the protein CASSLDNVGYTF.

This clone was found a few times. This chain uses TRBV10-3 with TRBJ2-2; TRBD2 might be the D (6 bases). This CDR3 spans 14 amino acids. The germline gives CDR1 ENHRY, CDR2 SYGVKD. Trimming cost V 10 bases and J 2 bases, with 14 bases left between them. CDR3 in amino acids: CATIAGPNTGELFF. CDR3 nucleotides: TGTGCCACCATTGCGGGACCCAACACCGGGGAGCTGTTTTTT.

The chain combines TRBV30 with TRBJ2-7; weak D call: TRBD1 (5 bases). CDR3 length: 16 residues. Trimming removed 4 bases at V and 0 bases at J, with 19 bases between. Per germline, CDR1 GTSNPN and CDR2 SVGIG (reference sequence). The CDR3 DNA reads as TGTGCCTGGAAATTACAGCCCGGACAAGCCTCCTACGAGCAGTACTTC. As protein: CAWKLQPGQASYEQYF.